Presented here are 19 T cell receptor beta chains from one specimen sequenced in a study of T cells in narcolepsy. Libraries were prepared by immunoSEQ multiplex PCR; TCRdb keeps only in-frame clonotypes and omits some of them. The data show approximately 32,000 clones, roughly nine tenths seen once. The material sequenced was CD45RA- memory CD4+ T cells from PBMCs. The receptors originated from a human donor with narcolepsy.

The chain is built from TRBV5-5 and TRBJ1-2, with D maybe TRBD1 (5 bases). V lost 0 bases to trimming and J lost 7 bases, with 13 bases between them. The CDR3 sequence is 14 residues long. CDR1 is SGHKS, CDR2 YYEKEE, per germline (reference sequence). The CDR3 region is CASSLAAGLGGYTF. The CDR3 DNA is TGTGCCAGCAGCTTGGCGGCAGGGTTAGGTGGCTACACCTTC.

The chain combines TRBV18 with TRBJ1-5, with D unclear. This CDR3 contains 14 residues. The germline V gene encodes CDR1 KGHSH and CDR2 LQKENI. The ends were cut back, 5 bases at V and 3 bases at J, with 11 bases in the middle. The CDR3 DNA follows: TGTGCCAGCTCAATGACTGTTATCAATCAGCCCCAGCATTTT. It yields the protein CASSMTVINQPQHF.

This CDR3 is CASSYPDLNTEAFF. CDR3 nucleotides: TGCGCCAGCAGCTACCCCGACCTGAACACTGAAGCTTTCTTT. The chain joins TRBV5-1 to TRBJ1-1; D is undetermined. The CDR3 has 14 residues. V was cut by 3 bases and J by 0 bases, with 9 bases left in between. The V gene's germline CDR1 is SGHRS and CDR2 YFSETQ.

V is TRBV4-3 and J is TRBJ2-5; 10 bases fit TRBD2. CDR3 length: 18 amino acids. CDR1 and CDR2 (germline): LGHNA, YSLEER. V dropped 1 base and J dropped 1; count of bases not matched to a gene: 9. The CDR3 loop reads CASSQGTSGTLSQETQYF. The CDR3, as DNA: TGCGCCAGCAGCCAAGGCACTAGCGGGACATTATCCCAAGAGACCCAGTACTTC.

The rearrangement uses TRBV30 and TRBJ1-2; D is unclear. The germline V and J ends were trimmed by 6 bases and 7 bases, with 18 bases remaining between them. The CDR3 extends over 13 amino acids. Per the germline V gene, CDR1 is GTSNPN and CDR2 is SVGIG (reference sequence). CDR3 loop: CACFKTHSGGYTF. The CDR3 DNA reads as TGTGCCTGCTTTAAAACTCACTCCGGTGGCTACACCTTC.

This chain joins TRBV27 and TRBJ2-6; tentative D call: TRBD1 (7 bases). With 7 bases removed from V and 1 base from J, the gap between germline ends came to 23 bases. Germline V gene sequence: CDR1 MNHEY, CDR2 SMNVEV (reference sequence). CDR3 length: 19 residues. The CDR3 nucleotides are TGTGCCAGCAAGATACAGGGGAGGCGCGATGGGTCTGGGGCCAACGTCCTGACTTTC. Translation gives CASKIQGRRDGSGANVLTF.

This chain links TRBV29-1 with TRBJ2-3; D ambiguous. V was pared by 7 bases and J by 3 bases, with 14 bases between. The CDR3 covers 13 residues. Germline CDR1 reads SQVTM; CDR2 reads ANQGSEA. Written as DNA, the CDR3 is TGCAGCGCCGCCGGGCTGGGGACAGATACGCAGTATTTT. This sequence encodes CSAAGLGTDTQYF.

This chain links TRBV5-5 with TRBJ2-2; 7 bases agree with TRBD2. V trimming: 1 base; J trimming: 3 bases; junction bases outside the gene matches: 6. CDR1 and CDR2 from the germline V gene are SGHKS and YYEKEE (reference sequence). This CDR3 region has 16 residues. The CDR3 region is CASSLNGRGYTGELFF. Here the CDR3 DNA reads TGTGCCAGCAGCTTGAATGGGAGGGGTTACACCGGGGAGCTGTTTTTT.

This clone was recorded only once. The rearrangement uses TRBV4-2 and TRBJ2-2; 10 bases align to TRBD2. J was trimmed by 3 bases and V by 1 base; bases with no gene match: 11. Germline CDR1 is LGHNA and CDR2 is YNFKEQ. The CDR3 runs to 19 residues. Here the CDR3 reads CASSQGGASGSLDTGELFF. As DNA, the CDR3 is TGTGCCAGCAGCCAAGGAGGAGCTAGCGGGAGTTTGGACACCGGGGAGCTGTTTTTT.

The chain carries TRBV25-1 and TRBJ2-5; weak D call: TRBD1 (5 bases). This CDR3 has 11 residues. Trimming took 5 bases from V and 5 from J, leaving 6 bases between them. Germline CDR1 is MGHDK and CDR2 is SYGVNS. The DNA of the CDR3 is TGTGCCAGCAGTCCAGGGGAGACCCAGTACTTC. It yields the protein CASSPGETQYF.

The chain links TRBV7-2 to TRBJ2-7, with D unclear. V lost 5 bases to trimming and J lost 2 bases, with 10 bases between them. The CDR3 has 13 amino acids. Germline V gene lookup returns CDR1 SGHTA and CDR2 FQGNSA. CDR3 DNA sequence: TGTGCCAGCAGCCTATCTGGAGCCTACGAGCAGTACTTC. This codes for CASSLSGAYEQYF.

V is TRBV9 and J is TRBJ2-5, with D perhaps matching TRBD1 or TRBD2 (5 bases each). The V end lost 5 bases, the J end lost 5 bases, and 19 bases lay between the germline ends. The germline V gene has CDR1 SGDLS and CDR2 YYNGEE. This CDR3 has 15 amino acids. CDR3 bases: TGTGCCAGCAGTCTAATGGGACGGCCTTTGGAGACCCAGTACTTC. Translated: CASSLMGRPLETQYF.

This clone was seen a handful of times. The chain joins TRBV28 to TRBJ2-7; D not certain. Per the germline V gene, CDR1 is MDHEN and CDR2 is SYDVKM. V lost 6 bases and J 1 base, leaving 10 bases between the germline ends. CDR3 length equals 13 residues. The CDR3 protein is CASSQVQSYEQYF. For the CDR3, the DNA is TGTGCCAGCAGCCAGGTACAGTCCTACGAGCAGTACTTC.

The DNA for the CDR3 is TGCGCCAGCAGTGAGTCGGCAAGGACAGGGGATAGCAATCAGCCCCAGCATTTT. Amino acid sequence: CASSESARTGDSNQPQHF. The chain has TRBV10-1 and TRBJ1-5; the match to TRBD1 covers 9 bases. The ends lost 0 bases at V and 0 bases at J; junction bases unmatched: 6. The CDR3 contains 18 residues. Germline V gene data show CDR1 as WNHNN and CDR2 as SYGVQD (reference sequence).

In its sample, this clone was seen once. The CDR3 spells CASSSTPAETQYF. The CDR3 bases are TGTGCCAGCAGCTCCACGCCGGCGGAGACCCAGTACTTC. The rearrangement links TRBV7-6 to TRBJ2-5, with D unclear. V was cut by 4 bases and J by 5 bases, with 11 bases left in between. The V gene's germline CDR1 is SGHVS and CDR2 FNYEAQ. The length of the CDR3 is 13 residues.

This clone was observed a few times. The V gene is TRBV6-1, the J gene TRBJ2-3, with unresolved D. This CDR3 has 13 residues. The ends were cut back, 4 bases at V and 6 bases at J, with 11 bases in the middle. Looked up from germline, CDR1 is MNHNS and CDR2 is SASEGT. CDR3 bases: TGTGCCAGCAGTGCCGTAGGTAGGGATACGCAGTATTTT. This sequence encodes CASSAVGRDTQYF.

This clone was counted between two and nine times. The chain joins TRBV19 to TRBJ1-2, with unresolved D. This CDR3 is 15 amino acids long. In germline, CDR1 is LNHDA, CDR2 SQIVND (reference sequence). Trimming cost V 8 bases and J 6 bases, with 22 bases left between them. The CDR3, as DNA: TGTGCCAGTGAAGGGTTAGATCTATCGGGAAATGGCTACACCTTC. This gives the protein CASEGLDLSGNGYTF.

This chain joins TRBV7-6 and TRBJ2-5, with 7 bases fitting TRBD1. J was trimmed by 4 bases and V by 4 bases; bases with no gene match: 6. The CDR3 is 14 residues long. From germline, CDR1 is SGHVS and CDR2 FNYEAQ. The CDR3 is CASSSTGVRETQYF. The CDR3 coding sequence is TGTGCCAGCAGCTCCACAGGGGTGAGAGAGACCCAGTACTTC.

The rearrangement uses TRBV5-4 and TRBJ1-1, with D tentatively TRBD1 (6 bases). This CDR3 has 14 residues. The V end was cut by 0 bases, the J end by 1 base, with 7 bases between. CDR1 and CDR2 (germline): SGHNT, YYREEE (reference sequence). The CDR3 reads CASSLADRNTEAFF. CDR3 bases: TGTGCCAGCAGCTTGGCGGACAGGAACACTGAAGCTTTCTTT.